The 10 T cell receptor beta chains reported below all come from one sample, sequenced in a study of T cell responses to AZD1222 COVID-19 vaccine. Clones were sequenced by immunoSEQ multiplex PCR, and TCRdb holds only the in-frame ones, with some missing. Here the sample spans tens of thousands of clones, about 88% being singletons. The sequences come from peripheral blood, collected on day 0 of AZD1222 vaccination. Every receptor here comes from an adult in good health.

This chain joins TRBV19 and TRBJ2-7; either TRBD1 or TRBD2 may supply D (6 bases each). V was clipped by 7 bases and J by 6 bases, with 16 bases between them. Germline V gene data show CDR1 as LNHDA and CDR2 as SQIVND (reference sequence). The CDR3 spans 13 residues. The CDR3, as DNA: TGTGCCAGTACCGACAGTGGGGGGCTCGAGCAGTACTTC. Translated: CASTDSGGLEQYF. The full variable domain, with the rest looked up from reference TRBV19 and TRBJ2-7, is DGGITQSPKYLFRKEGQNVTLSCEQNLNHDAMYWYRQDPGQGLRLIYYSQIVNDFQKGDIAEGYSVSREKKESFPLTVTSAQKNPTAFYLCASTDSGGLEQYFGPGTRLTVT.

This clone appeared a single time. CDR3 in DNA: TGTGCCAGCTCCCGGCTGGGCGCGGGGAGCGGGGAGCTGTTTTTT. It is translated as CASSRLGAGSGELFF. The rearrangement links TRBV2 to TRBJ2-2, with D possibly being TRBD2 (6 bases). Germline CDR1 and CDR2: SNHLY and FYNNEI. The length of the CDR3 is 15 residues. The V and J ends lost 8 bases and 7 bases respectively, with 20 bases between them. Looking up the rest from reference TRBV2 and TRBJ2-2 gives the full variable domain: EPEVTQTPSHQVTQMGQEVILRCVPISNHLYFYWYRQILGQKVEFLVSFYNNEISEKSEIFDDQFSVERPDGSNFTLKIRSTKLEDSAMYFCASSRLGAGSGELFFGEGSRLTVL.

The chain carries TRBV5-6 and TRBJ1-1; D is unclear. Deletions cut 1 base from V and 1 base from J, with 11 bases between. The germline gives CDR1 SGHDT, CDR2 YYEEEE. The CDR3 has 15 amino acids. In nucleotides, the CDR3 is TGTGCCAGCAGCTTGTTACAGCAACCGAACACTGAAGCTTTCTTT. Amino acid sequence: CASSLLQQPNTEAFF.

This clone occurred once. This chain joins TRBV5-4 and TRBJ1-4, with D possibly matching TRBD1 (5 bases). In germline, CDR1 is SGHNT, CDR2 YYREEE (reference sequence). The V end lost 4 bases, the J end lost 5 bases, and 15 bases lay between the germline ends. The length of the CDR3 is 15 residues. The CDR3 region has the DNA TGTGCCAGCAGCCCCCCCGGGGGACTGAATGAAAAACTGTTTTTT. Protein sequence: CASSPPGGLNEKLFF.

This sequence joins TRBV30 and TRBJ1-6; 7 nucleotides agree with TRBD1. The CDR3 sequence is 15 residues long. Germline values: CDR1 GTSNPN, CDR2 SVGIG (reference sequence). The V gene end was trimmed by 5 bases and the J gene end by 7 bases; junction bases not matched to a gene: 11. As DNA, the CDR3 is TGTGCCTGGGGAAGGGACAGACTGCGGAATTCACCCCTCCACTTT. Translated, it gives CAWGRDRLRNSPLHF. Together with reference TRBV30 and TRBJ1-6, the CDR3 gives the full variable domain: SQTIHQWPATLVQPVGSPLSLECTVEGTSNPNLYWYRQAAGRGLQLLFYSVGIGQISSEVPQNLSASRPQDRQFILSSKKLLLSDSGFYLCAWGRDRLRNSPLHFGNGTRLTVT.

The rearrangement joins TRBV6-1 to TRBJ2-7; 10 bases are a match to TRBD1. Trimming cost V 4 bases and J 2 bases; bases outside gene matches: 8. The CDR3 runs to 16 residues. Looked up from germline, CDR1 is MNHNS and CDR2 is SASEGT. CDR3 sequence (DNA): TGTGCCAGCAGTGGATACGGGACAGGGGACCCCTACGAGCAGTACGTC. Protein: CASSGYGTGDPYEQYV.

This chain links TRBV7-9 with TRBJ1-5; D remains unclear. The germline V and J ends were trimmed by 3 bases and 5 bases, with 14 bases remaining between them. The CDR3 has 15 amino acids. Germline assignment: CDR1 SEHNR and CDR2 FQNEAQ (reference sequence). The CDR3 here is CASSFDGGEYQPQHF. In nucleotides, the CDR3 is TGTGCCAGCAGCTTCGACGGCGGGGAGTATCAGCCCCAGCATTTT.

Comments on this clone: At one boundary the junction diverges from the germline segment, which might be a read error. This rearrangement joins TRBV5-5 to TRBJ1-1; weak D call: TRBD1 (6 bases). The germline V gene encodes CDR1 SGHKS and CDR2 YYEKEE (reference sequence). The CDR3 totals 16 residues. CDR3 nucleotide sequence: TGTGCCAGCAGCCGGGGAGGGCTACGGGGGGCTGACGATAGACTCTTT. Residues: CASSRGGLRGADDRLF. Variable domain in full (rest from reference TRBV5-5 and TRBJ1-1): DAGVTQSPTHLIKTRGQQVTLRCSPISGHKSVSWYQQVLGQGPQFIFQYYEKEERGRGNFPDRFSARQFPNYSSELNVNALLLGDSALYLCASSRGGLRGADDRLFGQGTRLTVV.

This chain joins TRBV28 and TRBJ1-5; 8 bases are shared with TRBD1. The ends lost 8 bases at V and 5 bases at J; junction bases unmatched: 8. Germline V gives CDR1 MDHEN, CDR2 SYDVKM. The CDR3 is 14 amino acids. Here the CDR3 DNA reads TGTGCCAGCGTAACAGGGGGGCTTGATCAGCCCCAGCATTTT. Translating it yields CASVTGGLDQPQHF.

In its sample, this clone is large. The rearrangement links TRBV7-9 to TRBJ1-2; possibly TRBD1 for D (6 bases). From germline, CDR1 is SEHNR and CDR2 FQNEAQ (reference sequence). This CDR3 is built from 12 residues. V dropped 4 bases and J dropped 7 bases, with 10 bases sitting between them. The CDR3 DNA is TGTGCCAGCAGCTCAAACAGGGTTGGCTACACCTTC. It specifies CASSSNRVGYTF.